The 8 T cell receptor beta chains given below trace back to one sample, sequenced in a study of blood T cell repertoires in COVID-19. The method was immunoSEQ multiplex PCR; TCRdb's version includes in-frame clones alone and lacks a portion of them. Of some 220,000 clones in the sample, roughly 80% are singletons; the top ten hold approximately 2.5%. Sequenced: peripheral blood. Receptor source: a woman aged 55-69 years with acute or convalescent COVID-19.

This clone appeared a single time. This sequence joins TRBV29-1 and TRBJ2-7; D might be TRBD1 (6 bases). The CDR3 is 14 residues long. Trimming took off 4 bases at V and 2 bases at J, with 15 bases between the two ends. From germline, CDR1 is SQVTM and CDR2 ANQGSEA. The CDR3 region is CSVANRVGTYEQYF. For the CDR3, the DNA is TGCAGCGTTGCCAACAGGGTAGGGACCTACGAGCAGTACTTC.

J is TRBJ2-7 and V is TRBV12-3 or TRBV12-4, with 10 bases lining up with TRBD1. Trimming cost V 4 bases and J 11 bases; bases outside gene matches: 5. This CDR3 is 12 amino acids long. CDR3 residues: CASSSGTGAEYF. The DNA for the CDR3 is TGTGCCAGCAGTTCCGGGACAGGGGCAGAGTACTTC.

The chain joins TRBV11-2 to TRBJ2-7; no firm D call. Germline V gene sequence: CDR1 SGHAT, CDR2 FQNNGV. The CDR3 covers 12 residues. Trimming took 2 bases from V and 5 from J, leaving 7 bases between them. The CDR3 sequence: CASSLRSDEQYF. The CDR3 coding sequence is TGTGCCAGCAGCTTAAGGAGTGACGAGCAGTACTTC.

With respect to this clone: The CDR3 does not close with the conserved phenylalanine or tryptophan, likely indicating a read error. The limits of the CDR3 on the DNA are not certain, so only TCRdb's listed CDR3 is given. The V and J genes are TRBV18 and TRBJ1-1; the table's TRBD1 call for D was not verified on the DNA. The CDR3 adds up to 11 amino acids, both ends counted. Germline lookup yields CDR1 KGHSH and CDR2 LQKENI. CDR3 in amino acids: CASSLGTIRDV.

This chain connects TRBV7-9 to TRBJ2-3, with 8 bases lining up with TRBD2. V lost 0 bases and J lost 2; bases outside the gene matches: 4. Germline V gene data show CDR1 as SEHNR and CDR2 as FQNEAQ (reference sequence). This CDR3 region has 16 residues. The CDR3, as DNA: TGTGCCAGCAGCTTAGCCGGGGGGGGATTCACAGATACGCAGTATTTT. It is translated as CASSLAGGGFTDTQYF.

The rearrangement links TRBV5-1 to TRBJ1-3, with unresolved D. The length of the CDR3 is 16 residues. The ends were cut back, 5 bases at V and 2 bases at J, with 17 bases in the middle. Looked up from germline, CDR1 is SGHRS and CDR2 is YFSETQ. In DNA form, the CDR3 reads TGCGCCAGCAGTACCACATTTTCGGGGACTGGAAACACCATATATTTT. Its translation is CASSTTFSGTGNTIYF. The whole variable domain, filled in from reference TRBV5-1 and TRBJ1-3, reads KAGVTQTPRYLIKTRGQQVTLSCSPISGHRSVSWYQQTPGQGLQFLFEYFSETQRNKGNFPGRFSGRQFSNSRSEMNVSTLELGDSALYLCASSTTFSGTGNTIYFGEGSWLTVV.

This chain joins TRBV3-1 (or the pseudogene TRBV3-2) and TRBJ2-1; the D is unclear. Per germline, CDR1 LGHDT and CDR2 YNNKEL (reference sequence). V lost 1 base to trimming and J lost 1 base, with 8 bases between them. The CDR3 totals 15 residues. CDR3 DNA: TGTGCCAGCAGCCAAGTCCCCTTTTCCTACAATGAGCAGTTCTTC. Protein sequence: CASSQVPFSYNEQFF.

The chain has TRBV6-5 and TRBJ1-6; D is undetermined. Germline V CDR1 and CDR2: MNHEY, SVGAGI. This CDR3 region has 14 residues. Between the trimmed V and J ends, which lost 9 bases and 0 bases, there was a span of 9 bases. The CDR3 loop reads CASRWSSYNSPLHF. DNA of the CDR3: TGTGCCAGTCGGTGGAGCTCCTATAATTCACCCCTCCACTTT.